This TCR beta chain was captured by sequencing in a study of blood T cell repertoires in COVID-19. Study background: Samples came from the United States, Italy and Spain, spanning acute and convalescent COVID-19.

Original handling: Amplifying reference gene primers gave estimates of nucleated cell counts. Assay used: immunoSEQ multiplex PCR; TCRdb lists only in-frame clones, some missing. That table furnishes V, J and clone size, whereas the DNA furnished D and trimming. This table has 350,000 to 450,000 clones, over 75% appearing once. Participants, about 18 to 95 years old, spanned fewer than 25 US areas. Trimming cost V 11 bases and J 7 bases; bases outside gene matches: 5. The CDR3 length is 11 residues. Germline V CDR1 and CDR2: MRHNA, SNTAGT. This chain joins TRBV6-4 and TRBJ2-1; 7 nucleotides agree with TRBD1. This TCR was sampled from a middle-aged man in a cohort exposed to, infected with or recovered from COVID-19 (not recorded which). Material for sequencing was PBMCs or T cells enriched from blood (not recorded which). The CDR3 DNA sequence: TGTGCCTCCCGCAGGGGGAATGAGCAGTTCTTC. It is translated as CASRRGNEQFF.